The 14 T cell receptor beta chains below all came from one sample that was sequenced in a study of blood T cells in healthy people across ages. PCR was performed a second time for about 6 to 12 cycles using a sample-barcoded 5' primer and a J-beta primer mix. One entry per CDR3 protein results from TCRdb running MiXCR on the 5' RACE reads. Seen here are around 650,000 distinct CDR3 sequences, around 38% observed once, and the top ten hold around 30%. Specimen: blood. These receptors were collected from an elderly man in good health.

A few counts support this clonotype. The V gene is TRBV9, the J gene TRBJ2-1; D is possibly TRBD2 (5 bases). The germline V and J ends were trimmed by 6 bases and 2 bases, with 6 bases remaining between them. The CDR3 has 12 amino acids. The germline gives CDR1 SGDLS, CDR2 YYNGEE. The CDR3 reads CASTGTYNEQFF. The CDR3 DNA reads as TGTGCCAGCACGGGAACCTACAATGAGCAGTTCTTC.

The V and J genes are TRBV6-4 and TRBJ1-1, with D unresolved. CDR1 is MRHNA, CDR2 SNTAGT, per germline. The germline V and J ends were trimmed by 8 bases and 4 bases, with 20 bases remaining between them. This CDR3 has 15 amino acids. CDR3 sequence (DNA): TGTGCCAGCCCTGACCGAGAGGACCTAATCACTGAAGCTTTCTTT. Amino acid sequence: CASPDREDLITEAFF.

This clonotype showed up many times. The chain employs TRBV24-1 and TRBJ2-3; 8 bases align to TRBD1. Germline assignment: CDR1 KGHDR and CDR2 SFDVKD. Trimming took 3 bases from V and 2 from J; bases not matched to a gene: 6. The CDR3 extends over 16 amino acids. The CDR3 loop is CATSDTRQGPTDTQYF. Written as DNA, the CDR3 is TGTGCCACCAGTGATACACGACAGGGGCCCACAGATACGCAGTATTTT.

This chain links TRBV10-1 with TRBJ2-7, with D tentatively TRBD1 (6 bases). This CDR3 comprises 13 residues. The V gene lost 4 bases and the J gene lost 2 bases, with 9 bases spanning the gap. Per the germline V gene, CDR1 is WNHNN and CDR2 is SYGVQD (reference sequence). The CDR3: CASSAGVTYEQYF. CDR3 coding DNA: TGCGCCAGCAGTGCAGGGGTCACCTACGAGCAGTACTTC.

This rearrangement joins TRBV6-1 to TRBJ2-6; D may be TRBD1 (7 bases). V was shortened by 8 bases and J by 3 bases, with 14 bases between the two germline ends. The CDR3 is 15 amino acids. CDR1 is MNHNS and CDR2 is SASEGT in the germline V gene. The CDR3 loop is CASQTGRSGANVLTF. The CDR3 bases are TGTGCCAGCCAGACAGGGAGGAGTGGGGCCAACGTCCTGACTTTC.

This clonotype was picked up a small number of times. The CDR3, as DNA: TGTGCCTGGAGCCGCGGGACAGGGCCGTACGAGCAGTACTTC. Translated: CAWSRGTGPYEQYF. This chain links TRBV30 with TRBJ2-7; 9 bases match TRBD1. This CDR3 region has 14 residues. Trimming removed 3 bases from V and 4 bases from J; junction bases left unmatched: 7. CDR1 is GTSNPN, CDR2 SVGIG, per germline (reference sequence).

This rearrangement joins TRBV15 to TRBJ2-7, with 7 bases matching TRBD2. J gave up 0 bases and V 0 bases, and 8 bases lay outside the gene matches. Per germline, CDR1 LNHNV and CDR2 YYDKDF (reference sequence). The CDR3 is 17 amino acids. The CDR3 spells CATSREPGGRSSYEQYF. CDR3 coding DNA: TGTGCCACCAGCAGAGAGCCGGGGGGACGGAGCTCCTACGAGCAGTACTTC.

About this clonotype itself: At one end, the junction sequence differs from germline, possibly due to a read error. The chain employs TRBV29-1 and TRBJ2-3; 7 nucleotides line up with TRBD1. The CDR3 has 15 residues. The V gene's germline CDR1 is SQVTM and CDR2 ANQGSEA. The CDR3 loop is CSAIQGSRAADMQYF. DNA of the CDR3: TGCAGCGCGATACAGGGGAGTCGGGCGGCAGATATGCAGTATTTT.

This clonotype was picked up a small number of times. The V gene is TRBV7-2, the J gene TRBJ1-1, with D uncertain. V was shortened by 8 bases and J by 1 base, with 11 bases between the two germline ends. Germline values: CDR1 SGHTA, CDR2 FQGNSA. The CDR3 loop spans 13 amino acids. CDR3: CASSGLGNTEAFF. As DNA, the CDR3 is TGTGCCAGCTCCGGGTTGGGGAACACTGAAGCTTTCTTT.

The rearrangement uses TRBV11-2 and TRBJ2-4, with 10 positions matching TRBD2. With V trimmed by 1 base and J by 2 bases, 11 bases remained unmatched. CDR1 is SGHAT, CDR2 FQNNGV, per germline. There are 19 residues in the CDR3. For the CDR3, the DNA is TGTGCCAGCAGCTTAGGGGCAAGCGGGAGGGCCGCTACCAAAAACATTCAGTACTTC. Amino acid sequence: CASSLGASGRAATKNIQYF.

This chain connects TRBV6-2 or TRBV6-3 to TRBJ1-5; D is undetermined. Germline assignment: CDR1 MNHEY and CDR2 SVGEGT. This CDR3 is 15 amino acids long. The V end was cut by 2 bases, the J end by 3 bases, with 11 bases between. Written as DNA, the CDR3 is TGTGCCAGCAGTTACGGGCGGTCTTACAATCAGCCCCAGCATTTT. This gives the protein CASSYGRSYNQPQHF.

The rearrangement uses TRBV4-2 and TRBJ2-3, with 8 bases lining up with TRBD1. Germline values: CDR1 LGHNA, CDR2 YNFKEQ. Germline trimming cut 0 bases from V and 5 bases from J; bases unmatched to any gene: 4. The CDR3 covers 15 residues. Here the CDR3 DNA reads TGTGCCAGCAGCCAAGACCAGGGGGCTGAAGATACGCAGTATTTT. As protein: CASSQDQGAEDTQYF.

The rearrangement uses TRBV7-9 and TRBJ2-5, with 8 nucleotides matching TRBD1. CDR3 length: 17 residues. Germline loops: CDR1 SEHNR, CDR2 FQNEAQ (reference sequence). With 2 bases clipped from V and 1 base from J, the junction kept 9 bases outside the gene matches. DNA of the CDR3: TGTGCCAGCAGCTTATCCCGGACAGGGTGGCTCCAAGAGACCCAGTACTTC. It encodes CASSLSRTGWLQETQYF.

The chain recombines TRBV6-2 or TRBV6-3 with TRBJ1-4; D gene ambiguous. Germline CDR1 MNHEY, CDR2 SVGEGT. The V and J ends lost 4 bases and 8 bases respectively, with 11 bases between them. The CDR3 has 13 residues. The CDR3 DNA reads as TGTGCCAGCAGTTTACGAGGGCGGGAAAAACTGTTTTTT. It translates to CASSLRGREKLFF.